This TCR beta chain was identified during a study of shared clonotypes between healthy human individuals. Across the study: CD4 naive and CD4 memory each took three plates per donor, while CD8 naive took two and CD8 memory one. Regarding the study as a whole: Memory subsets generally showed lower estimated richness than naive subsets. Sample collection involved blood only; tissue repertoires are likely different. The rarefaction results pointed to incomplete sorted-subset sequencing despite large depth.

CD8 cells regarded as naive lacked CD45RO, were positively chosen for CCR7, and omitted terminally differentiated effector memory CD45RA+ cells. Sequenced by immunoSEQ multiplex PCR; TCRdb stores in-frame clones only, minus some. The table has around 2.1 million clones, more than 85% seen once. Germline V gene lookup returns CDR1 SEHNR and CDR2 FQNEAQ (reference sequence). Deletions cut 0 bases from V and 4 bases from J, with 5 bases between. The CDR3 covers 13 residues. Notes on this clone: Its matching antigen is unknown.

Sequenced input: naive CD8+ T cells from PBMCs. The genes are TRBV7-9 and TRBJ2-3; no definite D call. This receptor was obtained from a man aged 18 to 35 in good health. Some clones in this sample may be carry-over from other donors' samples. Here the CDR3 DNA reads TGTGCCAGCAGCTTAGCGTATCCAGATACGCAGTATTTT. Translation gives CASSLAYPDTQYF.